This T cell receptor beta chain came from a study of blood T cell repertoires in COVID-19. Study background: Sites in the United States, Italy and Spain provided acute and convalescent COVID-19 samples. From T cells, B-cell-depleted T cells, or PBMCs came the material, which was cDNA or gDNA.

In the original analysis: Using reference gene primer amplification, nucleated cell counts were estimated. Profiling relied on immunoSEQ multiplex PCR, and the TCRdb table lists in-frame clones only, not all of them. V and J calls plus clone size are reproduced from that table; the DNA served to infer D and trimming. The data show 95,000 to 120,000 clones, with over 80% seen just once and more than 3.5% held by the top ten. The sample taken for sequencing was peripheral blood. The TCR comes from a woman in her seventies with acute or convalescent COVID-19.

The CDR3 DNA reads as TGCGCCAGCAGCCTCTTCGGGTACAATCAGCCCCAGCATTTT. Translating gives CASSLFGYNQPQHF. The chain combines TRBV4-1 with TRBJ1-5; unclear D gene. V gave up 4 bases and J gave up 3 bases, with 10 bases separating them. Germline V lookup: CDR1 MGHRA, CDR2 YSYEKL. CDR3 length: 14 amino acids.